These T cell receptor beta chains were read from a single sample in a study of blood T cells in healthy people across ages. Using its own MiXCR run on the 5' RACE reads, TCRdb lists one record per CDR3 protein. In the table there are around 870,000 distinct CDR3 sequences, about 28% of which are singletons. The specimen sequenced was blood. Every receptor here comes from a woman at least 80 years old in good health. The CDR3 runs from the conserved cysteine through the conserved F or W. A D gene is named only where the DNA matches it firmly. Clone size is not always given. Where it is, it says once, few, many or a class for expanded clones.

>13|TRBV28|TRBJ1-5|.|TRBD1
CASRKQGRQPQHF
TGTGCCAGCAGAAAACAGGGGCGTCAGCCCCAGCATTTT
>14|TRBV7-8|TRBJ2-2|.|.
CASSTSGFTGELFF
TGTGCCAGCAGCACCTCAGGGTTCACCGGGGAGCTGTTTTTT
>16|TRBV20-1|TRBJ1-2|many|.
CSASTPRDKGLYGYTF
TGCAGTGCTAGTACTCCCCGGGACAAGGGGCTCTATGGCTACACCTTC
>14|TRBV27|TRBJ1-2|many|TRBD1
CASSSNRGSYGYTF
TGTGCCAGCAGTTCTAACAGGGGCAGCTATGGCTACACCTTC
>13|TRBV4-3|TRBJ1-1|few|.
CASSQDLQTEAFF
TGCGCCAGCAGCCAAGATCTGCAGACTGAAGCTTTCTTT
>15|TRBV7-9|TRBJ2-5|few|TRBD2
CASSLRGDYEEPQYF
TGTGCCAGCAGCCTTAGAGGGGACTATGAAGAGCCCCAGTACTTC
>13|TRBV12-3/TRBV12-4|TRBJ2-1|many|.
CASSGPAGNEQFF
TGTGCCAGCAGTGGCCCTGCTGGCAATGAGCAGTTCTTC
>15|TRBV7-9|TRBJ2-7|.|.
CASSDHRSGAYEQYF
TGTGCCAGCAGCGACCACCGGTCAGGGGCCTACGAGCAGTACTTC
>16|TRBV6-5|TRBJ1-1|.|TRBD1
CASRTGQILVNTEAFF
TGTGCCAGCCGGACAGGGCAGATCTTGGTGAACACTGAAGCTTTCTTT
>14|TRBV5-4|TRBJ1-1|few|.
CASSLREGGTEAFF
TGTGCCAGCAGTTTGAGGGAGGGGGGCACTGAAGCTTTCTTT
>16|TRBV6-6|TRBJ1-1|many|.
CASSPPGRTMNTEAFF
TGTGCCAGCAGTCCGCCAGGCCGCACTATGAACACTGAAGCTTTCTTT
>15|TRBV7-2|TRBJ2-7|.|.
CASSYPGGATYEQYF
TGTGCCAGCAGCTACCCCGGCGGGGCTACCTACGAGCAGTACTTC
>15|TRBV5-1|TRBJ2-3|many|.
CASSSGGDLRGTQYF
TGCGCCAGCAGCTCTGGGGGTGACCTGAGGGGTACGCAGTATTTT
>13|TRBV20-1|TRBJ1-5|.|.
CSARGGPWQPQHF
TGCAGTGCTAGAGGCGGGCCCTGGCAGCCCCAGCATTTT
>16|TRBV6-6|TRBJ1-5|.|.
CASSYSMGGHNQPQHF
TGTGCCAGCAGTTACTCGATGGGCGGGCACAATCAGCCCCAGCATTTT
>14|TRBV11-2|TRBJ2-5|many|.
CASSLPRYQETQYF
TGTGCCAGCAGCTTACCCAGGTACCAAGAGACCCAGTACTTC
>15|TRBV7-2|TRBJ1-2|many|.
CASSLFRDRIYGYTF
TGTGCCAGCAGCTTATTTAGGGACCGAATCTATGGCTACACCTTC
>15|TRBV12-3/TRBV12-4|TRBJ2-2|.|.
CASSFYRGGPGELFF
TGTGCCAGCAGTTTTTATAGGGGGGGACCCGGGGAGCTGTTTTTT
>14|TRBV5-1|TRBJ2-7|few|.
CASSLEPGRYEQYF
TGCGCCAGCAGCTTGGAGCCAGGGAGGTACGAGCAGTACTTC
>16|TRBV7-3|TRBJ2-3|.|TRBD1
CASSPVSGGAGDTQYF
TGTGCCAGCAGCCCAGTCTCAGGGGGCGCAGGAGATACGCAGTATTTT
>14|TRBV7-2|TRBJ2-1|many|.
CASSLVGPGNEQFF
TGTGCCAGCAGCTTAGTAGGGCCGGGAAACGAGCAGTTCTTC
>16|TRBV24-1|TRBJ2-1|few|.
CATSDFRGGLLNEQFF
TGTGCCACCAGTGATTTCAGAGGGGGGCTTCTTAATGAGCAGTTCTTC
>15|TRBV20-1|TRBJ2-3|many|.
CSASAGGTSTDTQYF
TGCAGTGCCAGCGCCGGGGGAACTAGCACAGATACGCAGTATTTT
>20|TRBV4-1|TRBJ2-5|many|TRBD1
CASSQFPGGATDRGQETQYF
TGCGCCAGCAGCCAATTCCCCGGTGGAGCAACCGACAGGGGCCAAGAGACCCAGTACTTC
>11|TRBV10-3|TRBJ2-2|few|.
CATRDFGELFF
TGTGCCACCAGGGATTTCGGGGAGCTGTTTTTT
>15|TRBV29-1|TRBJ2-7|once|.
CSVENPVGVGYEQYF
TGCAGCGTTGAAAATCCCGTGGGCGTTGGGTACGAGCAGTACTTC
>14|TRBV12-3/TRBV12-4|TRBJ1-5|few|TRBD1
CASGDRGVYQPQHF
TGTGCCAGCGGGGACAGGGGAGTTTATCAGCCCCAGCATTTT
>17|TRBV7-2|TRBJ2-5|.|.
CASSLVRAGMLGETQYF
TGTGCCAGCAGCTTAGTTAGGGCAGGGATGTTAGGGGAGACCCAGTACTTC
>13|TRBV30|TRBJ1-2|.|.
CAWSVRLTYGYTF
TGTGCCTGGAGTGTGCGTCTAACCTATGGCTACACCTTC
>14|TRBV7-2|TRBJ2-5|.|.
CASSLGPRGETQYF
TGTGCCAGTAGCTTAGGACCCCGGGGGGAGACCCAGTACTTC
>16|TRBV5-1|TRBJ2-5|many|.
CASSPRGQGLQETQYF
TGCGCCAGCAGCCCCCGTGGACAAGGACTGCAAGAGACCCAGTACTTC
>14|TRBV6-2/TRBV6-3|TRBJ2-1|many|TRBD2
CASSYLSSGGTQFF
TGTGCCAGCAGTTACCTGTCTAGCGGGGGAACCCAGTTCTTC
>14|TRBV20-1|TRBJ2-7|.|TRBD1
CSATRTGFPYEQYF
TGCAGTGCTACCCGGACAGGGTTCCCCTACGAGCAGTACTTC
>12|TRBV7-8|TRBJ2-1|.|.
CASSPRFNEQFF
TGTGCCAGCAGCCCTCGGTTTAATGAGCAGTTCTTC
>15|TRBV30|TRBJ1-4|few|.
CAWSEGRGGNEKLFF
TGTGCCTGGAGTGAGGGAAGGGGAGGGAATGAAAAACTGTTTTTT
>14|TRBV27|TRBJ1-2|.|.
CASSSWTAGEGYTF
TGTGCCAGCAGTTCTTGGACAGCGGGGGAGGGCTACACCTTC
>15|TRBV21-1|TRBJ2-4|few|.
CASSNPGRAKNIQYF
TGTGCCAGCAGCAACCCCGGGAGAGCCAAAAACATTCAGTACTTC
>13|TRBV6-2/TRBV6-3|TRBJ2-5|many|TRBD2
CASSYWGGETQYF
TGTGCCAGCAGTTACTGGGGGGGAGAGACCCAGTACTTC
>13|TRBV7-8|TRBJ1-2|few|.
CASSLEELYGYTF
TGTGCCAGCAGCTTAGAGGAACTGTATGGCTACACCTTC
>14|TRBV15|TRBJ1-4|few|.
CATSRENHGEKLFF
TGTGCCACCAGCAGAGAAAACCACGGTGAAAAACTGTTTTTT
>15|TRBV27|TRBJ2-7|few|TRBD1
CASSPHGTGAAEQYF
TGTGCCAGCAGTCCCCATGGGACAGGGGCAGCCGAGCAGTACTTC
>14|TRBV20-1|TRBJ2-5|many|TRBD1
CSASRQGNQETQYF
TGCAGTGCTTCTCGACAGGGGAACCAAGAGACCCAGTACTTC
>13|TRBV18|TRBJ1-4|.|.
CASSPGVGEKLFF
TGTGCCAGCTCACCAGGGGTCGGTGAAAAACTGTTTTTT
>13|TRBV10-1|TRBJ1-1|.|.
CASSESENTGAFF
TGCGCTAGCAGTGAATCCGAGAACACTGGGGCTTTCTTT
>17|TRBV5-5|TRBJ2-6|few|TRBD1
CASSRGQGAGGANVLTF
TGTGCCAGCAGTAGAGGACAGGGGGCGGGAGGGGCCAACGTCCTGACTTTC
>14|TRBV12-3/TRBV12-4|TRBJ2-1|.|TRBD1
CASSMIQGAETQFF
TGTGCCAGTAGTATGATTCAGGGGGCAGAGACCCAGTTCTTC
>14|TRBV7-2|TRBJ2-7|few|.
CASSLAVLPYEQYF
TGTGCCAGCAGCTTAGCTGTTCTGCCCTACGAGCAGTACTTC
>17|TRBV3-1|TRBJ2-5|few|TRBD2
CASSQAGLAGGINEQYF
TGTGCCAGCAGCCAAGCCGGACTAGCGGGGGGAATCAATGAGCAGTACTTC
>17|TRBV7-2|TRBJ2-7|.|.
CASRGAGEPLTSYEQYF
TGTGCCAGCAGAGGGGCAGGGGAACCTCTCACATCCTACGAGCAGTACTTC
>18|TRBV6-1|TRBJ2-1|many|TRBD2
CASSRGGRLAGGPNEQFF
TGTGCCAGCAGTAGGGGGGGGAGACTAGCGGGGGGGCCAAATGAGCAGTTCTTC
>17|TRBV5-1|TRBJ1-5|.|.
CASAVAPSTSGNQPQHF
TGCGCCAGCGCGGTTGCACCATCTACCAGTGGCAATCAGCCCCAGCATTTT
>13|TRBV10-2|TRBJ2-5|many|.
CASSEWRVETQYF
TGCGCCAGCAGTGAGTGGAGGGTAGAGACCCAGTACTTC
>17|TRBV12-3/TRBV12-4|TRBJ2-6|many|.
CASSSSHLLSGANVLTF
TGTGCCAGCAGTTCCTCCCACCTTCTCTCTGGGGCCAACGTCCTGACTTTC
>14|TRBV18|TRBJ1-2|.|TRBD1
CASSPQGASGGYTF
TGTGCCAGCTCACCGCAGGGGGCGTCAGGAGGCTACACCTTC
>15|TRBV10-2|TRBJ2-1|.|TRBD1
CASRGTGQSYNEQFF
TGCGCCAGCAGGGGGACAGGGCAGTCCTACAATGAGCAGTTCTTC
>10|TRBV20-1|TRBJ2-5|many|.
CSASIGTQYF
TGCAGTGCTAGTATAGGGACCCAGTACTTC
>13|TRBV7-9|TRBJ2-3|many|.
CASSLEYTDTQYF
TGTGCCAGCAGCTTAGAATACACAGATACGCAGTATTTT
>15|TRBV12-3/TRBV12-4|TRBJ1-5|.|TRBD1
CASSYRQGGVQPQHF
TGTGCCAGCAGTTATAGACAGGGTGGCGTTCAGCCCCAGCATTTT